The sequence of this T cell receptor beta chain was determined in a study of blood T cell repertoires in COVID-19 (TCRdb year 2020). Concerning the study at large: Collaborator samples came from the United States, Italy and Spain and covered acute and convalescent phases of COVID-19. The material from the prospective study consisted of cDNA or gDNA derived from T cells, B-cell-depleted T cells, or PBMCs. Deeply sampled blood TCRbeta repertoires from subjects exposed to, actively infected with, or recovered from COVID-19 were included in the dataset. The repertoires were released in a freely available public database intended as a resource for research on the immune response to SARS-CoV-2. Samples came from the ongoing ImmuneRACE study (first 160 participants) plus 1,254 subjects from 6 global collaborators. Nearly every sample came with metadata listing a de-identified subject ID, COVID-19 status, age in years and sex. HLA class I and class II types, where available, came from metadata supplied by the sample provider rather than from assay-based typing. The study at large found these results: The amount of clinical and demographic metadata varied by source and participant and was provided uncurated.

TCRbeta CDR3 regions were amplified from genomic DNA by means of the immunoSEQ Assay, a bias-controlled multiplex PCR. For the original study's pipeline: Within the assay, amplification of reference gene primers was used to estimate how many nucleated cells each sample contained. To quantify the absolute abundance of each unique TCRbeta CDR3 rearrangement, sequence reads were collapsed and filtered. For each sample, productive Simpson clonality was calculated as the square root of Simpson's diversity index over productive rearrangements. In its TCRdb copy, this immuneACCESS table keeps in-frame sequences only and misses some clones. Where compared with another copy, unresolved V genes explain less than half of these, and the others have no known cause. V and J calls and clone size are copied from that table; D and trimming were computed from the DNA. The sample table holds about 110,000 clones, of which 80% to 85% were seen once. The ten biggest clones cover 4% to 5.5% of the sample.

Trimming removed 3 bases from V and 5 bases from J, leaving 10 bases between the germline ends. The germline V gene (reference sequence) specifies DFQATT as CDR1 and SNEGSKA as CDR2. Inclusive of the bounding cysteine and phenylalanine, the CDR3 is 12 residues long. Just CDR3 DNA is preserved here, 36 bases in frame from base 1. Collaborating institutions collected whole blood in K2EDTA tubes following their own protocols. For TCRbeta analysis, collaborator samples were shipped as frozen whole blood, as isolated PBMCs, or as DNA extracted from either sample type. A note on this clone: Its antigen is still unknown. There are no base qualities to consult, and no much larger clone falls within one base.

The V and J segments used are TRBV20-1 and TRBJ2-5; there is no confident call for the D gene. The sample comprised peripheral blood. The receptor comes from a human donor in a cohort sampled during active COVID-19. The CDR3 region reads CSASSQTETQYF. The sequence in DNA is TGCAGTGCTAGTTCACAGACGGAGACCCAGTACTTC.